The 27 T cell receptor beta chains below were found in one sample sequenced in a study of blood T cell repertoires in COVID-19. Generated by immunoSEQ multiplex PCR, the TCRdb table keeps only in-frame clones and is missing some. The sample has around 190,000 clones, approximately 90% seen once. Material: peripheral blood. The receptors stem from a man aged 25 to 40 with acute or convalescent COVID-19.

The chain combines TRBV2 with TRBJ1-1; the match to TRBD1 covers 7 bases. The CDR3 consists of 13 residues. V lost 9 bases to trimming and J lost 0 bases; unmatched junction nucleotides: 4. CDR1 is SNHLY and CDR2 is FYNNEI in the germline V gene. CDR3 sequence (DNA): TGTGCCAGGCGGGGACAGTTGAACACTGAAGCTTTCTTT. The encoded protein is CARRGQLNTEAFF.

This chain joins TRBV2 and TRBJ1-1; D is perhaps TRBD1 (5 bases). CDR1 SNHLY and CDR2 FYNNEI come from the germline V gene. The ends were cut back, 3 bases at V and 4 bases at J, with 12 bases in the middle. This CDR3 is 14 amino acids long. The CDR3 bases are TGTGCCAGCAGTGAGATCTCAGGGCCCACTGAAGCTTTCTTT. Translated, it gives CASSEISGPTEAFF.

V is TRBV5-1 and J is TRBJ2-2, with 7 bases identical to TRBD1. Germline V gives CDR1 SGHRS, CDR2 YFSETQ. This CDR3 has 15 residues. The trim removed 3 bases at V and 5 bases at J, leaving 7 bases unmatched. The CDR3 sequence is CASSSEGARTGELFF. The CDR3 DNA reads TGCGCCAGCAGCTCCGAGGGGGCACGAACCGGGGAGCTGTTTTTT.

The V gene is TRBV10-3, the J gene TRBJ2-1; the match to TRBD1 covers 8 bases. This CDR3 comprises 17 residues. V dropped 2 bases and J dropped 6; count of bases not matched to a gene: 12. Germline values: CDR1 ENHRY, CDR2 SYGVKD. This CDR3 is CAISEQPRTGQGNEQFF. The CDR3 nucleotides read TGTGCCATCAGTGAGCAGCCTAGAACTGGACAGGGCAATGAGCAGTTCTTC.

This chain uses TRBV29-1 with TRBJ1-1, with 7 bases aligning to TRBD1. The CDR3 spans 16 residues. V shed 7 bases, J shed 0 bases, and the junction held 14 bases outside the gene matches. Per germline, CDR1 SQVTM and CDR2 ANQGSEA. CDR3 sequence (DNA): TGCAGCGCGCGGGACAGTTCTCTAGCAATGAACACTGAAGCTTTCTTT. Its protein is CSARDSSLAMNTEAFF.

The rearrangement links TRBV28 to TRBJ1-6, with 7 nucleotides matching TRBD1. The junction had 17 bases not matched to a gene; V was cut back by 10 bases and J by 11 bases. In germline, CDR1 is MDHEN, CDR2 SYDVKM. CDR3 length equals 15 residues. The CDR3 region is CAIQAGTAKGAPLHF. DNA of the CDR3: TGTGCCATCCAAGCCGGGACAGCGAAGGGAGCACCCCTCCACTTT.

The rearrangement links TRBV28 to TRBJ2-5; tentative D call: TRBD1 (5 bases). This CDR3 is 15 amino acids long. Deletions cut 6 bases from V and 4 bases from J, with 18 bases between. Germline V gene data show CDR1 as MDHEN and CDR2 as SYDVKM. Written as DNA, the CDR3 is TGTGCCAGCAGCCCCTGGACAAGTGGGTCAGAGACCCAGTACTTC. It codes for CASSPWTSGSETQYF.

V usage is TRBV28 and J usage is TRBJ1-5; maybe TRBD1 (5 bases). Per germline, CDR1 MDHEN and CDR2 SYDVKM. V lost 5 bases and J 9 bases, leaving 26 bases between the germline ends. The CDR3 has 17 residues. The CDR3 loop reads CASSRLPLGPGPWPQHF. The CDR3 coding sequence is TGTGCCAGCAGTCGCCTGCCGTTGGGGCCTGGACCGTGGCCCCAGCATTTT.

V and J are TRBV2 and TRBJ1-4; TRBD1 might be the D (5 bases). Trimming took off 7 bases at V and 7 bases at J, with 13 bases between the two ends. Germline V gives CDR1 SNHLY, CDR2 FYNNEI. The CDR3 is made up of 13 amino acids. The CDR3 here is CASKTDLGEKLFF. In nucleotides, the CDR3 is TGTGCCAGCAAGACAGACCTAGGTGAAAAACTGTTTTTT.

This clone appeared a single time. The rearrangement uses TRBV4-1 and TRBJ2-2; 8 nucleotides align to TRBD1. With 6 bases clipped from V and 2 bases from J, the junction kept 5 bases outside the gene matches. The CDR3 is 15 residues long. Germline-derived CDR1 and CDR2 are MGHRA and YSYEKL. CDR3 sequence: CASSLGQGNTGELFF. For the CDR3, the DNA is TGCGCCAGCAGTCTAGGACAGGGTAACACCGGGGAGCTGTTTTTT.

This chain uses TRBV4-1 with TRBJ1-5; D unresolved. The V and J ends lost 4 bases and 0 bases respectively, with 13 bases between them. Germline V CDR1 and CDR2: MGHRA, YSYEKL. The CDR3 contains 16 residues. The CDR3 nucleotides are TGCGCCAGCAGCCCCCGGACTGAAGATAGCAATCAGCCCCAGCATTTT. Protein: CASSPRTEDSNQPQHF.

This clone has a single count. The V call is TRBV30, the J call TRBJ1-6; perhaps TRBD1 as D (6 bases). Germline values: CDR1 GTSNPN, CDR2 SVGIG (reference sequence). The CDR3 has 13 amino acids. V gave up 8 bases and J gave up 4 bases, with 12 bases separating them. CDR3 loop: CAGRQEYNSPLHF. CDR3 nucleotides: TGTGCCGGTAGACAGGAGTATAATTCACCCCTCCACTTT.

This CDR3 reads CASSPTGQGIYSNEKLFF. For the CDR3, the DNA is TGTGCCAGCAGCCCAACGGGACAGGGAATTTATAGTAATGAAAAACTGTTTTTT. This rearrangement joins TRBV7-6 to TRBJ1-4; 9 bases match TRBD1. The germline V gene has CDR1 SGHVS and CDR2 FNYEAQ. V lost 5 bases, J lost 4 bases, and 14 bases stayed unmatched. The CDR3 runs to 18 residues.

DNA for the CDR3: TGTGCCAGCAGCCCACTCGCCAGCGACTACTACGAGCAGTACTTC. As protein: CASSPLASDYYEQYF. The V gene is TRBV7-8, the J gene TRBJ2-7; D may be TRBD2 (5 bases). The germline gives CDR1 SGHVS, CDR2 FQNEAQ. The CDR3 runs to 15 residues. Trimming shortened V by 5 bases and J by 3 bases, and 17 bases separated the two germline ends.

V and J are TRBV6-4 and TRBJ2-1; D ambiguous. In germline, CDR1 is MRHNA, CDR2 SNTAGT. V lost 5 bases, J lost 0 bases, and 8 bases lay in between. The CDR3 is made up of 14 amino acids. As DNA, the CDR3 is TGTGCCAGCAGTATGGCACCCTCCTACAATGAGCAGTTCTTC. Its translation is CASSMAPSYNEQFF.

As for this clone: One end of the junction varies from germline; a read error may be responsible. The J gene is TRBJ2-1, the V gene TRBV5-1; TRBD1 might be the D (6 bases). CDR1 SGHRS and CDR2 YFSETQ come from the germline V gene. The CDR3 runs 14 residues. The CDR3 loop is CASSLRTAYSEQFF. The CDR3 DNA is TGCGCCAGCAGCCTCCGGACAGCATACAGTGAGCAGTTCTTC.

The chain combines TRBV7-2 with TRBJ1-1, with D possibly matching TRBD1 (5 bases). Germline CDR1 SGHTA, CDR2 FQGNSA. The CDR3 runs 13 residues. Trimming shortened V by 5 bases and J by 8 bases, and 15 bases separated the two germline ends. CDR3 bases: TGTGCCAGCAGCCTGTTTGGAGGGGCGGAAGCTTTCTTT. Translating gives CASSLFGGAEAFF.

V usage is TRBV27 and J usage is TRBJ2-3, with a tentative D call TRBD2 (6 bases). The CDR3 loop spans 15 amino acids. V shed 8 bases and J shed 1 base, with 16 bases lying between them. Germline V gene lookup returns CDR1 MNHEY and CDR2 SMNVEV (reference sequence). CDR3 sequence: CASSRTPGGTDTQYF. The CDR3 region has the DNA TGTGCCAGCTCCAGGACCCCGGGAGGCACAGATACGCAGTATTTT.

The V call is TRBV7-8, the J call TRBJ1-1, with no clear D. The germline CDR1 and CDR2 sequences are SGHVS and FQNEAQ. Trimming took off 6 bases at V and 4 bases at J, with 18 bases between the two ends. The CDR3 has 15 amino acids. The CDR3 nucleotides read TGTGCCAGCAGTAAGTCGGATTTCGCGGGCACTGAAGCTTTCTTT. This encodes CASSKSDFAGTEAFF.

The chain couples TRBV5-4 to TRBJ2-2; 10 nucleotides align to TRBD2. The CDR3 spans 15 residues. The ends lost 3 bases at V and 5 bases at J; junction bases unmatched: 4. Germline V gene data show CDR1 as SGHNT and CDR2 as YYREEE (reference sequence). The CDR3 sequence is CASSWGLARTGELFF. The CDR3 nucleotides are TGTGCCAGCAGCTGGGGACTAGCGAGGACCGGGGAGCTGTTTTTT.

The chain employs TRBV27 and TRBJ1-5, with 9 bases lining up with TRBD1. The J segment lost 0 bases and the V segment lost 6 bases, leaving 6 bases of the junction unmatched. Germline loops: CDR1 MNHEY, CDR2 SMNVEV (reference sequence). This CDR3 comprises 16 residues. CDR3 protein: CASRPGQGYSNQPQHF. CDR3 nucleotide sequence: TGTGCCAGCAGGCCGGGACAGGGATATAGCAATCAGCCCCAGCATTTT.

The chain combines TRBV10-3 with TRBJ2-7; D possibly corresponds to TRBD1 (6 bases). Germline CDR1 ENHRY, CDR2 SYGVKD. V was pared by 2 bases and J by 4 bases, with 15 bases between. The CDR3 consists of 15 residues. CDR3 amino acids: CAISEPEQGRYEQYF. Here the CDR3 DNA reads TGTGCCATCAGTGAGCCGGAACAGGGTCGGTACGAGCAGTACTTC.

The chain uses TRBV7-2 and TRBJ1-1; possible D gene TRBD1, 5 bases. Germline V gene lookup returns CDR1 SGHTA and CDR2 FQGNSA. V lost 1 base, J lost 4 bases, and 13 bases lay in between. This CDR3 is built from 15 residues. The CDR3 DNA follows: TGTGCCAGCAGCTTAGTGGGGGGAGTCGGCACTGAAGCTTTCTTT. This encodes CASSLVGGVGTEAFF.

The chain joins TRBV11-3 to TRBJ2-3; a weak D match, TRBD2 (5 bases). Trimming removed 2 bases at V and 0 bases at J, with 6 bases between. The germline V gene encodes CDR1 SGHNT and CDR2 YENEEA. CDR3 length: 14 residues. The CDR3 DNA follows: TGTGCCAGCAGCTTAACTAGAAGCACAGATACGCAGTATTTT. It translates to CASSLTRSTDTQYF.

This clone was detected only once. The V gene is TRBV19, the J gene TRBJ1-2; 8 positions agree with TRBD1. CDR1 is LNHDA, CDR2 SQIVND, per germline (reference sequence). With 3 bases clipped from V and 3 bases from J, the junction kept 6 bases outside the gene matches. The CDR3 extends over 15 amino acids. The DNA for the CDR3 is TGTGCCAGTAGTATTCCAGGGGGCGCTGACTATGGCTACACCTTC. Encoded protein: CASSIPGGADYGYTF.

The CDR3 DNA reads TGTGCCAGCAGCTTAGTCCGTAGCGGGACCTACAATGAGCAGTTCTTC. Its translation: CASSLVRSGTYNEQFF. The chain couples TRBV7-3 to TRBJ2-1; 8 positions match TRBD2. The germline CDR1 and CDR2 sequences are SGHTA and FQGTGA. The J segment lost 2 bases and the V segment lost 2 bases, leaving 5 bases of the junction unmatched. The CDR3 runs to 16 residues.

J is TRBJ1-1 and V is TRBV11-3; 7 nucleotides align to TRBD1. The ends lost 5 bases at V and 3 bases at J; junction bases unmatched: 9. In germline, CDR1 is SGHNT, CDR2 YENEEA. This CDR3 contains 15 residues. The CDR3: CASSPGGIRDTEAFF. The CDR3, as DNA: TGTGCCAGCAGCCCAGGGGGGATCCGAGACACTGAAGCTTTCTTT.